This note documents a single T cell receptor beta chain sequence. What it binds is unknown. Time point of the sample: week 23, last vaccination. A single vaccine dose contained 300 ug of mutant IDH1 20-mer peptide, and topical imiquimod was used with it. The protocol was immunoSEQ multiplex PCR, while the TCRdb copy is restricted to in-frame clones and leaves out a portion. The sample has approximately 41,000 clones; roughly 76% are singletons. This sample is drawn from a study of a mutant IDH1 vaccine in newly diagnosed glioma. On the study more broadly: All eight of the vaccinations patients received fell in weeks 1, 3, 5, 7, 11, 15, 19 and 23. Treated patients showed a male proportion of 62.5%, a female proportion of 37.5%, and a mean age of approximately 40 years.

J gave up 2 bases and V 2 bases, and 25 bases lay outside the gene matches. This CDR3 comprises 23 residues. Overall study results and limits: Pseudoprogression apparently lacked any relation to changes in top peripheral T cell clonotypes.

The sample was PBMCs, taken from a glioma patient whose treatment included an IDH1 peptide vaccine. This TCR came from a man aged 40-49 years with glioma. The chain carries TRBV5-3 and TRBJ2-7; 13 bases fit TRBD2. TRBV5-3 is an ORF for which the function is uncertain. The CDR3 DNA reads as TGTGCCAGAAGCTTCACTCGGCAATTACCGGGACTAGCGGGACGACATTACACCTACGAGCAGTACTTC. It specifies CARSFTRQLPGLAGRHYTYEQYF.